One and the same sample provided the 10 T cell receptor beta chains below, sequenced in a study of early T cells in non-severe SARS-CoV-2 infection. TCRdb recomputed calls from the 5' RACE reads with MiXCR, one row per CDR3 protein. The sample shows about 72,000 distinct CDR3 sequences, about 9.4% of them seen only once. Sample: whole blood, taken at baseline. Source of these receptors: an adult who was a healthcare worker with PCR-confirmed SARS-CoV-2 infection or an uninfected control (not recorded which).

The sample holds many counts of this clonotype. The chain carries TRBV20-1 and TRBJ2-2; 9 bases are a match to TRBD2. Germline V lookup: CDR1 DFQATT, CDR2 SNEGSKA (reference sequence). The CDR3 contains 13 residues. V shed 2 bases, J shed 5 bases, and the junction held 0 bases outside the gene matches. The CDR3 loop reads CSARLAGTGELFF. The CDR3 DNA sequence: TGCAGTGCTAGACTAGCGGGGACCGGGGAGCTGTTTTTT.

V usage is TRBV19 and J usage is TRBJ2-7, with 7 bases lining up with TRBD1. Per germline, CDR1 LNHDA and CDR2 SQIVND (reference sequence). The CDR3 consists of 15 residues. The trim removed 5 bases at V and 2 bases at J, leaving 9 bases unmatched. The CDR3 DNA sequence: TGTGCCAGTAGTCCTACGACAGGGCCGGCCTACGAGCAGTACTTC. Translation: CASSPTTGPAYEQYF.

Points on this clonotype: Possible read error: a much larger clone is one base away. The V gene is TRBV20-1, the J gene TRBJ2-7; 9 bases map to TRBD1. Per the germline V gene, CDR1 is DFQATT and CDR2 is SNEGSKA (reference sequence). The CDR3 length is 15 residues. The V gene end was trimmed by 5 bases and the J gene end by 3 bases; junction bases not matched to a gene: 11. The CDR3 nucleotides read TGCAGTGCTCAAAGCCTGGGACAGGGTGGCTACGAGCAGTACTTC. Translated: CSAQSLGQGGYEQYF.

This clonotype came up a few times. The chain uses TRBV6-5 and TRBJ2-3; a possible D gene is TRBD2 (6 bases). The V and J ends lost 4 bases and 8 bases respectively, with 25 bases between them. The V gene's germline CDR1 is MNHEY and CDR2 SVGAGI. The CDR3 totals 17 residues. The CDR3 DNA is TGTGCCAGCAGTTCCAGCACTTGGGGAACCTTGGAGGGTACGCAGTATTTT. Protein sequence: CASSSSTWGTLEGTQYF.

This clonotype was recorded many times. V is TRBV20-1 and J is TRBJ2-7; 9 positions match TRBD1. The ends lost 5 bases at V and 6 bases at J; junction bases unmatched: 8. This CDR3 region has 13 residues. The germline gives CDR1 DFQATT, CDR2 SNEGSKA (reference sequence). CDR3 nucleotides: TGCAGTGCTTCCGGGACAGGGAACCGCGAGCAGTACTTC. Protein product: CSASGTGNREQYF.

This clonotype appeared many times. This chain uses TRBV6-6 with TRBJ2-3; D unclear. The CDR3 runs to 13 residues. Germline CDR1 is MNHNY and CDR2 is SVGAGI (reference sequence). The ends were cut back, 0 bases at V and 7 bases at J, with 8 bases in the middle. Here the CDR3 reads CASSYSETNTQYF. The CDR3 DNA is TGTGCCAGCAGTTACTCGGAGACCAATACGCAGTATTTT.

A few counts support this clonotype. The genes are TRBV12-3 or TRBV12-4 and TRBJ1-5, with no clear D. The CDR3 has 14 amino acids. The V and J ends lost 7 bases and 3 bases respectively, with 13 bases between them. CDR3 sequence: CASTKRVDNQPQHF. The CDR3 nucleotides read TGTGCCAGCACCAAAAGGGTGGACAATCAGCCCCAGCATTTT.

V usage is TRBV7-6 and J usage is TRBJ2-1; 8 nucleotides match TRBD1. The V and J ends lost 0 bases and 9 bases, in that order; junction bases with no gene match: 10. Germline-derived CDR1 and CDR2 are SGHVS and FNYEAQ. The CDR3 covers 16 residues. The CDR3 DNA is TGTGCCAGCAGCTTAGCGCCCGACAGGGGCCGGGCTGAGCAGTTCTTC. Its protein is CASSLAPDRGRAEQFF.

The sample holds many counts of this clonotype. CDR3 region: CASSQGGLAETQYF. Written as DNA, the CDR3 is TGCGCCAGCAGCCAGGGGGGGTTAGCGGAGACCCAGTACTTC. This rearrangement joins TRBV4-1 to TRBJ2-5; 7 positions agree with TRBD2. The length of the CDR3 is 14 residues. V was clipped by 3 bases and J by 5 bases; unmatched bases: 6. Germline-derived CDR1 and CDR2 are MGHRA and YSYEKL.

This clonotype was seen a few times. The chain joins TRBV7-2 to TRBJ2-3, with TRBD2 as a possible D gene (5 bases). Trimming took 6 bases from V and 0 from J, leaving 10 bases between them. The germline V gene encodes CDR1 SGHTA and CDR2 FQGNSA. The CDR3 has 14 amino acids. CDR3 loop: CASSSSRSTDTQYF. The CDR3 nucleotides read TGTGCCAGCAGTTCTAGCAGAAGCACAGATACGCAGTATTTT.